This T cell receptor beta chain was identified during a study of cytomegalovirus exposure and HLA in healthy donors. Study details: In an early release, HLA-typed donors contributed 80 million to 95 million unique TCR sequences. Whole-study results and caveats: Later analysis reportedly placed an Asian-associated ancestry cluster below the roughly 680-donor mean in N-insertions. Exclusion applied to some V segments, including TRBV6-2 and TRBV6-3, as they were indistinguishable. Earlier results showed most TCR beta V segments being productive about 87% or about 30% of the time.

This clone has a handful of counts. Its target is not known. PCR amplification relied on 60 Vbeta primers (plus 13 Jbeta primers). Only in-frame clones appear in the TCRdb table, and some are missing; sequencing was by immunoSEQ multiplex PCR. The repertoire holds 60,000 or so clones, with about 65% as singletons. V lost 2 bases to trimming and J lost 3 bases; unmatched junction nucleotides: 9. Germline CDR1 SGHKS, CDR2 YYEKEE (reference sequence). The CDR3 length is 16 residues. V gene TRBV5-5 combines with J gene TRBJ2-7, with TRBD2 identical over 9 bases. Input material: PBMCs. The TCR comes from a middle-aged man in good health and CMV-seropositive. In DNA form, the CDR3 reads TGTGCCAGCAGCTTCTCTCCTAGCGGGGCCCGCTACGAGCAGTACTTC. This translates into CASSFSPSGARYEQYF.